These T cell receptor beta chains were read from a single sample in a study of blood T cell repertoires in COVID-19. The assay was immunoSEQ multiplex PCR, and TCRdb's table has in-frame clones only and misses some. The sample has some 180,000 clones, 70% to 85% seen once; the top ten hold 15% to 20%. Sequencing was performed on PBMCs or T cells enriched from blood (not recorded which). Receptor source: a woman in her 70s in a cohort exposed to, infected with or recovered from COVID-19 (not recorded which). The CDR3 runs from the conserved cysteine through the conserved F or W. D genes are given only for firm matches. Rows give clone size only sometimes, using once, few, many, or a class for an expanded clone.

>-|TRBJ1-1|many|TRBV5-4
TGTGCCAGCAGGAGAACAGGGCTCGCTGAAGCTTTCTTT
CASRRTGLAEAFF
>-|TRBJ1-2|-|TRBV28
TGTGCCAGCAGTATGGCTGGGCGCGGGTATGGCTACACCTTC
CASSMAGRGYGYTF
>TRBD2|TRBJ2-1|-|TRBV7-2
TGTGCCAGCAGCTGGGGGGCGGGAGGGGTAAAGTTCTTC
CASSWGAGGVKFF
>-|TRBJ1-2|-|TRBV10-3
TGTGCCATCAGTGATTACGACCGGGTCCGCGGAGGCTATGGCTACACCTTC
CAISDYDRVRGGYGYTF
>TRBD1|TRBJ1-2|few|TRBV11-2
TGTGCCAGCAGCCCAAGCCGGGACAGGGTTTGCACCTTC
CASSPSRDRVCTF
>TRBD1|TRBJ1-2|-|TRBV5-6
TGTGCCAGCAGATCGGGACAGGGGGATGGCTACACCTTC
CASRSGQGDGYTF
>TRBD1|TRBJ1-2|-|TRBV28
TGTGCCAGCAGTTTATTCAATTTGGGACAGTCCTATGGCTACACCTTC
CASSLFNLGQSYGYTF
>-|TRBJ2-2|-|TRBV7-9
TGTGCCAGCAGCTTTCGAGCCGGGGAGCTGTTTTTT
CASSFRAGELFF
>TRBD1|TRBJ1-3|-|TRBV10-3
TGTGCCATCAACGATGGGACAGCTGGAAACACCATATATTTT
CAINDGTAGNTIYF
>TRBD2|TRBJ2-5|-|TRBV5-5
TGTGCCCTAAAAGGGAGCGGGAGGGGTGAGACCCAGTACTTC
CALKGSGRGETQYF
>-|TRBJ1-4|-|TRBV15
TGTGCCACCAGCAGGAAGACAGGACTTGCTGAAAAACTGTTTTTT
CATSRKTGLAEKLFF